These 29 T cell receptor beta chains came from one sample sequenced in a study of cytomegalovirus exposure and HLA in healthy donors. It was with 60 Vbeta and 13 Jbeta primers that the PCR ran. The assay was immunoSEQ multiplex PCR, and TCRdb's table has in-frame clones only and misses some. The sample has about 150,000 clones; more than 60% are singletons. Sequenced: PBMCs. The receptors derive from a woman under 40 in good health and CMV-seropositive.

This rearrangement joins TRBV5-1 to TRBJ2-1; possibly TRBD1 for D (6 bases). Germline V gives CDR1 SGHRS, CDR2 YFSETQ. Trimming removed 1 base from V and 4 bases from J, with 18 bases in between. CDR3 length equals 17 residues. CDR3 sequence: CASSLTLSGTTYNEQFF. In DNA form, the CDR3 reads TGCGCCAGCAGCTTGACCTTATCCGGGACAACGTACAATGAGCAGTTCTTC. The full variable domain, its missing parts supplied by reference TRBV5-1 and TRBJ2-1, is KAGVTQTPRYLIKTRGQQVTLSCSPISGHRSVSWYQQTPGQGLQFLFEYFSETQRNKGNFPGRFSGRQFSNSRSEMNVSTLELGDSALYLCASSLTLSGTTYNEQFFGPGTRLTVL.

The rearrangement uses TRBV7-9 and TRBJ1-2, with TRBD1 identical over 11 bases. This CDR3 is built from 16 residues. V shed 5 bases, J shed 0 bases, and the junction held 5 bases outside the gene matches. CDR1 is SEHNR, CDR2 FQNEAQ, per germline (reference sequence). The CDR3 DNA follows: TGTGCCAGCAGCCCCGGACAGGGGGCAACTAACTATGGCTACACCTTC. It is translated as CASSPGQGATNYGYTF.

The chain combines TRBV4-3 with TRBJ2-5; D not resolved. V was cut by 1 base and J by 0 bases, with 9 bases left in between. CDR1 and CDR2 from the germline V gene are LGHNA and YSLEER. This CDR3 comprises 15 residues. CDR3 nucleotides: TGCGCCAGCAGCCAAGCGATCAGGCACCAAGAGACCCAGTACTTC. Amino acid sequence: CASSQAIRHQETQYF.

The chain couples TRBV5-6 to TRBJ2-7; TRBD2 is a possible D gene (7 bases). The V end lost 3 bases, the J end lost 3 bases, and 16 bases lay between the germline ends. CDR1 is SGHDT and CDR2 is YYEEEE in the germline V gene. The CDR3 contains 15 residues. The CDR3 DNA reads as TGTGCCAGCAGCTGGGAGGGGGACACCAGCTACGAGCAGTACTTC. Protein product: CASSWEGDTSYEQYF.

This chain joins TRBV7-2 and TRBJ1-5; TRBD1 aligns across 7 bases. V shed 2 bases and J 7 bases; nucleotides not matched to a gene: 14. The CDR3 covers 17 residues. Germline CDR1 and CDR2: SGHTA and FQGNSA. CDR3 nucleotide sequence: TGTGCCAGCAGCTTAAGGGGAGGTCACAGGGGTGAGCAGCCCCAGCATTTT. It specifies CASSLRGGHRGEQPQHF. Full variable domain (remainder filled in from reference TRBV7-2 and TRBJ1-5): GAGVSQSPSNKVTEKGKDVELRCDPISGHTALYWYRQSLGQGLEFLIYFQGNSAPDKSGLPSDRFSAERTGGSVSTLTIQRTQQEDSAVYLCASSLRGGHRGEQPQHFGDGTRLSIL.

The chain recombines TRBV5-5 with TRBJ2-7; the D is unclear. V lost 0 bases to trimming and J lost 2 bases, with 9 bases between them. The CDR3 covers 14 residues. Germline CDR1 and CDR2: SGHKS and YYEKEE (reference sequence). The chain's CDR3 is CASSLGDIPYEQYF. DNA for the CDR3: TGTGCCAGCAGCTTGGGTGACATACCCTACGAGCAGTACTTC.

A single count supports this clone. The gene calls are TRBV29-1 and TRBJ2-7, with TRBD1 identical over 11 bases. The J segment lost 6 bases and the V segment lost 2 bases, leaving 6 bases of the junction unmatched. The germline CDR1 and CDR2 sequences are SQVTM and ANQGSEA. This CDR3 is 14 amino acids long. In DNA, the CDR3 is TGCAGCGTTGAAAAGGTCGGGACAGGGGGCGAGCAGTACTTC. It codes for CSVEKVGTGGEQYF.

J is TRBJ2-7 and V is TRBV4-1; 9 nucleotides line up with TRBD1. The germline V gene encodes CDR1 MGHRA and CDR2 YSYEKL. V dropped 6 bases and J dropped 0; count of bases not matched to a gene: 6. The CDR3 has 15 amino acids. CDR3 sequence: CASSPRDRASYEQYF. CDR3 coding DNA: TGCGCCAGCAGTCCCCGGGACAGGGCCTCCTACGAGCAGTACTTC.

The chain employs TRBV13 and TRBJ2-1; 9 bases map to TRBD2. CDR3 length: 14 amino acids. V gave up 0 bases and J gave up 6 bases; unmatched junction bases: 0. Germline CDR1 is PRHDT and CDR2 is FYEKMQ (reference sequence). The CDR3 loop is CASSLGTSGNEQFF. The CDR3 nucleotides read TGTGCCAGCAGCTTAGGGACTAGCGGCAATGAGCAGTTCTTC.

In its sample, this clone was seen a few times. V is TRBV6-5 and J is TRBJ2-3; tentative D call: TRBD1 (6 bases). CDR1 and CDR2 (germline): MNHEY, SVGAGI. The CDR3 is 13 residues long. Trimming stripped 7 bases from V and 3 bases from J, with 11 bases between. The CDR3 bases are TGTGCCAGCAAGGGGGTTTGGACAGATACGCAGTATTTT. Its translation: CASKGVWTDTQYF.

The chain combines TRBV19 with TRBJ1-2, with 7 bases identical to TRBD1. Germline values: CDR1 LNHDA, CDR2 SQIVND (reference sequence). CDR3 size: 13 residues. The V segment lost 6 bases and the J segment 7 bases; nucleotides outside the gene matches: 8. CDR3 protein: CASSLDRVAGYTF. The CDR3 nucleotides read TGTGCCAGTAGCCTCGACAGGGTTGCTGGCTACACCTTC.

V is TRBV5-1 and J is TRBJ2-2, with 9 positions matching TRBD1. After removal of 0 bases from V and 7 bases from J, the junction contained 4 bases not matched to a gene. This CDR3 contains 15 residues. CDR1 is SGHRS and CDR2 is YFSETQ in the germline V gene. In DNA, the CDR3 is TGCGCCAGCAGCTTGGCCGACAGGGGGAGCGGGGAGCTGTTTTTT. Its translation is CASSLADRGSGELFF.

The chain employs TRBV19 and TRBJ2-7; TRBD1 agrees at 9 bases. This CDR3 spans 12 amino acids. Germline CDR1 reads LNHDA; CDR2 reads SQIVND (reference sequence). With 5 bases clipped from V and 8 bases from J, the junction kept 4 bases outside the gene matches. The CDR3 reads CASSAGQGKQYF. The DNA for the CDR3 is TGTGCCAGTAGTGCGGGACAGGGAAAGCAGTACTTC.

This clone is a singleton in its sample. Other DNA sequences within the sample encode an identical CDR3. V usage is TRBV5-1 and J usage is TRBJ2-7; a weak D match, TRBD2 (6 bases). Germline V gene sequence: CDR1 SGHRS, CDR2 YFSETQ. Trimming took off 1 base at V and 2 bases at J, with 10 bases between the two ends. The CDR3 runs to 14 residues. The CDR3 loop reads CASSLLGGTYEQYF. The CDR3, as DNA: TGCGCCAGCAGCTTGTTGGGCGGGACCTACGAGCAGTACTTC. The entire variable domain, with the rest obtained from reference TRBV5-1 and TRBJ2-7, is as follows: KAGVTQTPRYLIKTRGQQVTLSCSPISGHRSVSWYQQTPGQGLQFLFEYFSETQRNKGNFPGRFSGRQFSNSRSEMNVSTLELGDSALYLCASSLLGGTYEQYFGPGTRLTVT.

The chain uses TRBV27 and TRBJ1-5; a possible D gene is TRBD1 (5 bases). With 8 bases removed from V and 7 bases from J, the gap between germline ends came to 12 bases. CDR1 is MNHEY and CDR2 is SMNVEV in the germline V gene (reference sequence). The CDR3 is 12 amino acids. The chain's CDR3 is CASGPGGQPQHF. Written as DNA, the CDR3 is TGTGCCAGCGGCCCGGGGGGGCAGCCCCAGCATTTT.

The chain joins TRBV18 to TRBJ2-7; possible D gene TRBD2, 5 bases. CDR1 is KGHSH, CDR2 LQKENI, per germline. Trimming took 2 bases from V and 0 from J, leaving 8 bases between them. The CDR3 is 14 residues long. The CDR3, as DNA: TGTGCCAGCTCACCAGGGAGAAGCTCCTACGAGCAGTACTTC. It codes for CASSPGRSSYEQYF.

This chain joins TRBV7-9 and TRBJ2-3; tentatively, D is TRBD2 (6 bases). CDR3 size: 12 residues. Looked up from germline, CDR1 is SEHNR and CDR2 is FQNEAQ (reference sequence). V dropped 8 bases and J dropped 4 bases, with 10 bases sitting between them. The CDR3 protein is CASVWGADTQYF. The CDR3 region has the DNA TGTGCCAGCGTCTGGGGGGCAGATACGCAGTATTTT.

The CDR3 is CASSLGGGISTGELFF. The CDR3 nucleotides read TGTGCCAGCAGCTTGGGCGGGGGGATTTCCACCGGGGAGCTGTTTTTT. This chain uses TRBV5-8 with TRBJ2-2; 8 bases line up with TRBD2. This CDR3 has 16 amino acids. Germline V CDR1 and CDR2: SGHTS, YDEGEE. With 0 bases clipped from V and 4 bases from J, the junction kept 5 bases outside the gene matches.

The V and J genes are TRBV2 and TRBJ2-1; D might be TRBD2 (6 bases). The CDR3 runs 14 residues. CDR1 SNHLY and CDR2 FYNNEI come from the germline V gene. The V end was cut by 10 bases, the J end by 1 base, with 14 bases between. This CDR3 reads CANRRGSSYNEQFF. DNA of the CDR3: TGTGCCAACAGACGGGGGAGTTCCTACAATGAGCAGTTCTTC.

The chain employs TRBV19 and TRBJ2-7; TRBD1 might be the D (5 bases). Germline CDR1 is LNHDA and CDR2 is SQIVND (reference sequence). The CDR3 loop spans 14 amino acids. V was cut by 3 bases and J by 3 bases, with 12 bases left in between. The CDR3 sequence: CASSIQPGNYEQYF. The DNA for the CDR3 is TGTGCCAGTAGTATCCAGCCAGGGAACTACGAGCAGTACTTC.

CDR3 nucleotide sequence: TGTGCCAGCAGCTTAGCGGGAGGACAGGGGAACACCGGGGAGCTGTTTTTT. Translated: CASSLAGGQGNTGELFF. This chain connects TRBV13 to TRBJ2-2; D might be TRBD1 (8 bases). With 1 base removed from V and 1 base from J, the gap between germline ends came to 13 bases. The CDR3 extends over 17 amino acids. Germline-derived CDR1 and CDR2 are PRHDT and FYEKMQ (reference sequence).

J is TRBJ2-1 and V is TRBV7-3; D is unclear. V lost 1 base to trimming and J lost 5 bases, with 6 bases between them. Germline V lookup: CDR1 SGHTA, CDR2 FQGTGA. The CDR3 contains 13 residues. The CDR3 nucleotides read TGTGCCAGCAGCTTAAACTCGAACAATGAGCAGTTCTTC. It codes for CASSLNSNNEQFF.

The chain employs TRBV7-2 and TRBJ2-1; D may be TRBD2 (6 bases). The germline V gene encodes CDR1 SGHTA and CDR2 FQGNSA. CDR3 length: 16 amino acids. Trimming stripped 1 base from V and 4 bases from J, with 14 bases between. CDR3 in DNA: TGTGCCAGCAGCTTAGTTGGCGGGATACCGTACAATGAGCAGTTCTTC. Its translation is CASSLVGGIPYNEQFF. The entire variable domain, with the rest obtained from reference TRBV7-2 and TRBJ2-1, is as follows: GAGVSQSPSNKVTEKGKDVELRCDPISGHTALYWYRQSLGQGLEFLIYFQGNSAPDKSGLPSDRFSAERTGGSVSTLTIQRTQQEDSAVYLCASSLVGGIPYNEQFFGPGTRLTVL.

The V call is TRBV4-3, the J call TRBJ2-7, with 7 bases aligning to TRBD2. CDR3 size: 15 residues. Trimming at V came to 0 bases and at J to 3 bases, leaving 5 bases not matched to a gene. Germline V gene data show CDR1 as LGHNA and CDR2 as YSLEER. In DNA, the CDR3 is TGCGCCAGCAGCCAAGATCCCAGGACTAGCTACGAGCAGTACTTC. Translated: CASSQDPRTSYEQYF.

In DNA form, the CDR3 reads TGCGCCAGCAGCGCGACATTTACCTACGAGCAGTACTTC. Its translation: CASSATFTYEQYF. The chain uses TRBV5-1 and TRBJ2-7; D ambiguous. Germline V gene data show CDR1 as SGHRS and CDR2 as YFSETQ. The CDR3 extends over 13 amino acids. V was cut by 4 bases and J by 2 bases, with 10 bases left in between.

The V call is TRBV6-5, the J call TRBJ2-1; 7 nucleotides agree with TRBD1. This CDR3 is built from 13 residues. Germline-derived CDR1 and CDR2 are MNHEY and SVGAGI. The V gene end was trimmed by 6 bases and the J gene end by 3 bases; junction bases not matched to a gene: 2. The CDR3 DNA is TGTGCCAGCAGCCGGGACAGCTACAATGAGCAGTTCTTC. Amino acids: CASSRDSYNEQFF.

The chain combines TRBV30 with TRBJ1-2; TRBD1 agrees at 8 bases. Germline trimming cut 2 bases from V and 3 bases from J; bases unmatched to any gene: 2. CDR3 length equals 13 residues. Germline assignment: CDR1 GTSNPN and CDR2 SVGIG (reference sequence). CDR3 sequence: CAWSMDRDYGYTF. CDR3 coding DNA: TGTGCCTGGAGTATGGACAGGGACTATGGCTACACCTTC. Full variable domain (rest looked up from reference TRBV30 and TRBJ1-2): SQTIHQWPATLVQPVGSPLSLECTVEGTSNPNLYWYRQAAGRGLQLLFYSVGIGQISSEVPQNLSASRPQDRQFILSSKKLLLSDSGFYLCAWSMDRDYGYTFGSGTRLTVV.

V usage is TRBV6-1 and J usage is TRBJ2-7, with 10 bases matching TRBD1. The germline V gene has CDR1 MNHNS and CDR2 SASEGT. The length of the CDR3 is 15 residues. With 5 bases clipped from V and 4 bases from J, the junction kept 8 bases outside the gene matches. The CDR3 DNA is TGTGCCAGCAGTTCGGAGGGGGACAGGGGATACGAGCAGTACTTC. Translated, it gives CASSSEGDRGYEQYF.

The table lists this clone with a count of one. This rearrangement joins TRBV18 to TRBJ1-4; TRBD1 matches at 8 bases. The germline CDR1 and CDR2 sequences are KGHSH and LQKENI. With 0 bases clipped from V and 0 bases from J, the junction kept 3 bases outside the gene matches. The CDR3 loop spans 17 amino acids. CDR3 amino acids: CASSPPGQASTNEKLFF. CDR3 sequence (DNA): TGTGCCAGCTCACCACCGGGACAGGCTTCAACTAATGAAAAACTGTTTTTT.